This TCR beta chain is drawn from a study of blood T cell repertoires in COVID-19. Study information: Specimens from acute and convalescent COVID-19 originated in the United States, Italy and Spain. PBMCs, B-cell-depleted T cells, or T cells were the source of the cDNA or gDNA that made up the material.

In the study's own analysis: Estimates of nucleated cell counts were drawn from the amplification of reference gene primers. Here immunoSEQ multiplex PCR was the method, and the copy in TCRdb shows in-frame clones only, minus some. V and J calls and clone size are those listed in that table; D and trimming were worked out from the DNA. The sample has around 400,000 clones; 87% are singletons. While infection was still active, Seattle patients were enrolled and then followed longitudinally. The CDR3 runs to 15 residues. Germline loops: CDR1 SGHAT, CDR2 FQNNGV. V was trimmed by 0 bases and J by 0 bases, leaving 6 bases between them.

The clonotype originates from a woman aged 55-70 years with COVID-19, enrolled during active disease. Material: peripheral blood. The chain has TRBV11-2 and TRBJ1-5; no clear D. The CDR3 sequence is CASSLDNYSNQPQHF. In DNA form, the CDR3 reads TGTGCCAGCAGCTTAGACAACTATAGCAATCAGCCCCAGCATTTT.